Following are 10 T cell receptor beta chains from one sample sequenced in a study of blood T cells in healthy people across ages. PCR was performed a second time for roughly 7 to 11 cycles using a sample-barcoded 5' primer and a J-beta primer mix. From the 5' RACE reads, TCRdb called clonotypes with MiXCR, one entry per CDR3 protein. This table has more than 650,000 distinct CDR3 sequences, 22% appearing once. Material for sequencing was blood. Source of these receptors: a man between 65 and 80 years old in good health.

The rearrangement uses TRBV21-1 and TRBJ2-2. TRBV21-1 is shown as a pseudogene. There are 15 residues in the CDR3. The CDR3: CAGSKVKGYIGELFF. The DNA of the CDR3 is TGTGCCGGCAGCAAAGTCAAAGGGTATATCGGGGAGCTGTTTTTT.

There are a few counts of this clonotype. DNA of the CDR3: TGTGCCAGCAGGACTACAGGTTTAAATGAGCAGTTCTTC. This codes for CASRTTGLNEQFF. This chain links TRBV28 with TRBJ2-1; D may match TRBD1 or TRBD2 (5 bases each). The germline CDR1 and CDR2 sequences are MDHEN and SYDVKM. The CDR3 totals 13 residues. Trimming took off 6 bases at V and 7 bases at J, with 13 bases between the two ends.

In its sample, this clonotype was seen a few times. One end of the junction is discordant with germline, which a read error may explain. The chain combines TRBV29-1 with TRBJ1-2, with 11 positions matching TRBD1. The CDR3 contains 15 residues. Germline CDR1 and CDR2: SQVTM and ANQGSEA. The CDR3 sequence is CSVNRPGQGDYDYTF. DNA of the CDR3: TGCAGCGTTAATCGACCGGGACAGGGGGACTATGACTACACCTTC.

This clonotype has a handful of counts. The J gene is TRBJ2-2, the V gene TRBV6-1; 10 positions match TRBD2. The CDR3 covers 15 residues. Germline V gene data show CDR1 as MNHNS and CDR2 as SASEGT. J was trimmed by 5 bases and V by 2 bases; bases with no gene match: 2. CDR3 bases: TGTGCCAGCAGTGAACTAGCGGGGGTAACCGGGGAGCTGTTTTTT. Translated: CASSELAGVTGELFF.

The chain joins TRBV7-9 to TRBJ1-1, with 7 bases matching TRBD1. The V gene end was trimmed by 5 bases and the J gene end by 2 bases; junction bases not matched to a gene: 5. Germline V gene lookup returns CDR1 SEHNR and CDR2 FQNEAQ (reference sequence). The CDR3 extends over 14 amino acids. CDR3 nucleotides: TGTGCCAGCAGCGCCGGACAGGCCAACACTGAAGCTTTCTTT. Translation: CASSAGQANTEAFF.

The rearrangement uses TRBV15 and TRBJ1-1; D is unresolved. Trimming pared 5 bases from V and 4 bases from J, leaving 20 bases between. The CDR3 loop spans 16 amino acids. The germline gives CDR1 LNHNV, CDR2 YYDKDF (reference sequence). Here the CDR3 reads CATSGLSRVLSTEAFF. CDR3 in DNA: TGTGCCACCAGCGGCCTTTCTCGTGTGCTTTCCACTGAAGCTTTCTTT.

The chain carries TRBV6-5 and TRBJ1-1; 9 nucleotides agree with TRBD1. J was trimmed by 6 bases and V by 5 bases; bases with no gene match: 10. This CDR3 spans 15 amino acids. The germline gives CDR1 MNHEY, CDR2 SVGAGI. The CDR3 sequence is CASSPGTGRGAEAFF. CDR3 bases: TGTGCCAGCAGTCCCGGGACAGGGAGGGGGGCTGAAGCTTTCTTT.

In its sample, this clonotype was seen many times. The chain recombines TRBV9 with TRBJ1-1; D uncertain. The CDR3 spans 13 residues. The V end lost 1 base, the J end lost 1 base, and 5 bases lay between the germline ends. Germline CDR1 is SGDLS and CDR2 is YYNGEE. The CDR3 spells CASSVTGNTEAFF. The CDR3 region has the DNA TGTGCCAGCAGCGTAACGGGGAACACTGAAGCTTTCTTT.

V usage is TRBV5-1 and J usage is TRBJ2-3, with TRBD1 as a possible D gene (6 bases). Deletions cut 4 bases from V and 0 bases from J, with 15 bases between. CDR3 length equals 16 residues. The germline V gene encodes CDR1 SGHRS and CDR2 YFSETQ. CDR3 sequence: CASSDLTGSSTDTQYF. CDR3 coding DNA: TGCGCCAGCAGCGACCTTACAGGGTCTAGCACAGATACGCAGTATTTT.

The rearrangement links TRBV7-8 to TRBJ2-4; 12 nucleotides agree with TRBD2. The germline V gene encodes CDR1 SGHVS and CDR2 FQNEAQ. This CDR3 contains 12 residues. The J segment lost 9 bases and the V segment lost 8 bases, leaving 2 bases of the junction unmatched. DNA for the CDR3: TGTGCCAGCGGGACTAGCGGGTTCATTCAGTACTTC. Protein product: CASGTSGFIQYF.